Shown below are 32 T cell receptor beta chains from a single sample sequenced in a study of regulatory T cells after allogeneic stem cell transplantation. RNA was reverse transcribed by SMARTer RACE, then the TCR beta CDR3 region was amplified. TCRdb reprocessed the 5' RACE reads via MiXCR and lists one record per CDR3 protein. This table holds 4,000 to 5,000 distinct CDR3 sequences, roughly 96% found once. The source was sorted CD4+ T cells from blood (whether regulatory or conventional is not recorded), collected 30 days after allogeneic stem cell transplant. These TCRs come from a human patient who had an allogeneic stem cell transplant, so the T cells may come from the graft donor.

Worth noting for this clonotype: Because the CDR3's place on the DNA is in doubt, the DNA is left out and the CDR3 is given as listed by TCRdb. J is TRBJ1-5 and V is TRBV20-1; TRBD1 reflects the table's D call only, with no check against the DNA. The CDR3 adds up to 14 amino acids, both ends counted. Germline CDR1 is DFQATT and CDR2 is SNEGSKA (reference sequence). CDR3 residues: CSACWGRGNYPQTF.

Concerning this clonotype itself: Compared with germline, one end of the junction differs, possibly owing to a read error. The chain joins TRBV20-1 to TRBJ2-2; possibly TRBD2 for D (5 bases). The CDR3 runs 14 residues. Germline CDR1 reads DFQATT; CDR2 reads SNEGSKA (reference sequence). Here the CDR3 reads CSFRQANDGMRLVF. CDR3 in DNA: TGCAGTTTTAGGCAGGCAAATGACGGGATGCGACTTGTTTTT.

By frequency in the sample, this clonotype is large. One junction end does not reproduce the germline sequence, and a read error may be involved. This rearrangement joins TRBV7-3 to TRBJ2-6, with TRBD1 as a possible D gene (6 bases). Germline CDR1 reads SGHTA; CDR2 reads FQGTGA. The CDR3 runs to 17 residues. The CDR3 reads CASSLLAMGAGANVQTF. CDR3 DNA sequence: TGTGCCAGCAGCCTGCTCGCCATGGGGGCTGGGGCCAACGTCCAGACTTTC.

This clonotype has just one count. This chain uses TRBV13 with TRBJ2-1, with a tentative D call TRBD1 (5 bases). Trimming pared 5 bases from V and 13 bases from J, leaving 24 bases between. CDR1 PRHDT and CDR2 FYEKMQ come from the germline V gene (reference sequence). This CDR3 is 15 amino acids long. The CDR3 DNA sequence: TGTGCCAGCAGCGTATACAGGCTTGTGGGCCGGAGACAGTTCTTC. The encoded protein is CASSVYRLVGRRQFF. Full variable domain (rest looked up from reference TRBV13 and TRBJ2-1): AAGVIQSPRHLIKEKRETATLKCYPIPRHDTVYWYQQGPGQDPQFLISFYEKMQSDKGSIPDRFSAQQFSDYHSELNMSSLELGDSALYFCASSVYRLVGRRQFFGPGTRLTVL.

With respect to this clonotype: One end of the junction fails to match germline, which may point to a read error. This chain uses TRBV7-3 with TRBJ2-6, with D tentatively TRBD2 (7 bases). CDR3 size: 15 residues. Germline V gives CDR1 SGHTA, CDR2 FQGTGA. CDR3 sequence: CASKKRGAGANVQTF. Here the CDR3 DNA reads TGTGCCAGTAAGAAACGGGGGGCAGGGGCCAATGTCCAGACTTTC.

The chain carries TRBV5-5 and TRBJ2-1; a weak D match, TRBD1 (5 bases). V was clipped by 0 bases and J by 4 bases, with 14 bases between them. CDR1 is SGHKS and CDR2 is YYEKEE in the germline V gene (reference sequence). The CDR3 is made up of 16 amino acids. CDR3 loop: CASSLVAWGPYNEQFF. The CDR3 DNA reads as TGTGCCAGCAGCTTGGTCGCGTGGGGCCCATACAATGAGCAGTTCTTC.

Remarks on this clonotype: One junction end disagrees with the germline gene, perhaps due to a read error. The chain has TRBV29-1 and TRBJ2-1; possibly TRBD1 or TRBD2 for D (6 bases each). Germline assignment: CDR1 SQVTM and CDR2 ANQGSEA. This CDR3 spans 16 amino acids. The CDR3 is CSVTPGTGGADKEQFF. CDR3 nucleotide sequence: TGCAGCGTGACCCCCGGGACTGGGGGCGCCGACAAAGAGCAGTTCTTC.

A note on this clonotype: Without the conserved terminal phenylalanine or tryptophan, this CDR3 likely stems from a read error. Because the CDR3's place on the DNA is in doubt, the DNA is left out and the CDR3 is given as listed by TCRdb. The CDR3 reads CARSRISSYKSPHPI. V and J are TRBV2 and TRBJ1-6. Germline V gives CDR1 SNHLY, CDR2 FYNNEI. The CDR3 length is 15 residues, termini included.

This sequence joins TRBV20-1 and TRBJ2-5, with a weak D call TRBD2 (7 bases). With 3 bases removed from V and 9 bases from J, the gap between germline ends came to 20 bases. The CDR3 length is 14 residues. Germline V gives CDR1 DFQATT, CDR2 SNEGSKA (reference sequence). Here the CDR3 DNA reads TGCAGTGCTAGGGTCGGGGGGCCCCCGGAGGCCCAGTACTTC. This codes for CSARVGGPPEAQYF.

This clonotype has only one observation. At one end, the junction sequence differs from germline, possibly due to a read error. This chain connects TRBV2 to TRBJ2-2; D may be TRBD2 (5 bases). The length of the CDR3 is 16 residues. CDR1 is SNHLY, CDR2 FYNNEI, per germline. As DNA, the CDR3 is TGTGGCAGCAGCGGCCAACTAGAGGGCTTGGTAAGGGAGCTGTTTTTC. Amino acids: CGSSGQLEGLVRELFF. Full variable domain (outside the CDR3, taken from reference TRBV2 and TRBJ2-2): EPEVTQTPSHQVTQMGQEVILRCVPISNHLYFYWYRQILGQKVEFLVSFYNNEISEKSEIFDDQFSVERPDGSNFTLKIRSTKLEDSAMYFCGSSGQLEGLVRELFFGEGSRLTVL.

The chain links TRBV5-1 to TRBJ2-7; D is possibly TRBD2 (5 bases). The V gene lost 3 bases and the J gene lost 5 bases, with 18 bases spanning the gap. CDR3 length: 15 amino acids. Looked up from germline, CDR1 is SGHRS and CDR2 is YFSETQ. CDR3 protein: CASSWLEGSMNEQYF. In DNA, the CDR3 is TGCGCCAGCAGCTGGCTAGAGGGATCCATGAACGAGCAGTACTTC.

Comment on this clonotype: Relative to the germline gene, one junction end is altered; a read error may explain this. V and J are TRBV5-1 and TRBJ1-2; possible D gene TRBD1, 5 bases. The germline gives CDR1 SGHRS, CDR2 YFSETQ. The CDR3 totals 15 residues. CDR3 nucleotide sequence: TGCGCGAGCAGCCCGACAGTGAGACGGAATGAGGGCCACCACTTC. Residues: CASSPTVRRNEGHHF.

About this clonotype itself: A junction boundary mismatches the germline segment, possibly from a read error. This chain connects TRBV20-1 to TRBJ1-5; D is unresolved. The CDR3 is 14 amino acids. CDR1 is DFQATT and CDR2 is SNEGSKA in the germline V gene (reference sequence). The CDR3 nucleotides are TGCAGTGCTAGTTGCAGAAGTGTCGATCAGCCCCAGCTTTTT. Its translation is CSASCRSVDQPQLF.

Regarding this clonotype: Sequence at one end of the junction differs from germline and may be a read error. The chain is built from TRBV7-3 and TRBJ2-6; 10 bases are shared with TRBD1. The V gene's germline CDR1 is SGHTA and CDR2 FQGTGA. This CDR3 contains 15 residues. The DNA of the CDR3 is TGCGCCAGTAAGAGACAGGGGGCGGGGGGCAACGTCCAGACTTTC. This gives the protein CASKRQGAGGNVQTF.

Note on this clonotype: A read error may account for a junction end that differs from germline. The rearrangement links TRBV5-1 to TRBJ2-7, with D tentatively TRBD2 (6 bases). From germline, CDR1 is SGHRS and CDR2 YFSETQ. The CDR3 length is 15 residues. The CDR3 region is CASSLNGGGCSGQNF. Here the CDR3 DNA reads TGCGCCAGCAGCTTGAATGGGGGAGGCTGCAGCGGGCAGAACTTC.

About this clonotype: At one of its ends the junction is not consistent with the germline gene, which may arise from a read error. The chain recombines TRBV2 with TRBJ2-2, with a tentative D call TRBD2 (7 bases). This CDR3 is 16 amino acids long. Germline assignment: CDR1 SNHLY and CDR2 FYNNEI. This CDR3 reads CASSGTPAGLAGALFF. The CDR3 nucleotides read TGTGCCAGCAGTGGCACTCCAGCGGGGTTGGCAGGGGCGCTGTTTTTT.

The CDR3 loop is CASSGTVSEAQFF. For the CDR3, the DNA is TGCGCCAGCAGCGGGACGGTTTCTGAGGCGCAGTTCTTC. The chain links TRBV5-1 to TRBJ2-5; D may correspond to TRBD1 or TRBD2 (5 bases each). The last part of the DNA fits TRBJ2-1 better; the J call may be wrong. Germline V gene lookup returns CDR1 SGHRS and CDR2 YFSETQ. The CDR3 contains 13 residues.

In the case of this clonotype: A much larger clone is a single base away; this may be a read error. The rearrangement joins TRBV11-2 to TRBJ2-3; the D is unclear. Trimming stripped 8 bases from V and 7 bases from J, with 13 bases between. This CDR3 has 12 amino acids. Germline V gene sequence: CDR1 SGHAT, CDR2 FQNNGV. CDR3 amino acids: CASCSPMNTQYF. In DNA, the CDR3 is TGTGCCAGCTGCTCCCCTATGAATACGCAGTATTTT. Full variable domain (remainder filled in from reference TRBV11-2 and TRBJ2-3): EAGVAQSPRYKIIEKRQSVAFWCNPISGHATLYWYQQILGQGPKLLIQFQNNGVVDDSQLPKDRFSAERLKGVDSTLKIQPAKLEDSAVYLCASCSPMNTQYFGPGTRLTVL.

A note on this clonotype: One junction end does not reproduce the germline sequence, and a read error may be involved. This chain links TRBV20-1 with TRBJ2-7; TRBD1 agrees at 11 bases. Germline CDR1 reads DFQATT; CDR2 reads SNEGSKA (reference sequence). CDR3 size: 16 residues. CDR3 region: CGALILRSGTGGEQYF. CDR3 in DNA: TGCGGTGCTTTGATCCTCCGCTCCGGGACAGGGGGCGAGCAGTACTTC.

V gene TRBV5-5 combines with J gene TRBJ2-7; no reliable D call. Trimming took 2 bases from V and 5 from J, leaving 20 bases between them. This CDR3 has 16 residues. CDR1 is SGHKS, CDR2 YYEKEE, per germline (reference sequence). CDR3 region: CASSFVRRSDNNEQYF. CDR3 sequence (DNA): TGTGCCAGCAGCTTCGTCAGGCGCAGCGACAACAACGAGCAGTACTTC.

The V and J genes are TRBV5-1 and TRBJ2-7; 7 positions agree with TRBD2. The CDR3 runs to 15 residues. The V segment lost 1 base and the J segment 3 bases; nucleotides outside the gene matches: 7. Germline CDR1 and CDR2: SGHRS and YFSETQ. The chain's CDR3 is CASSLNAGEFYEQYV. The DNA of the CDR3 is TGCGCCAGCAGCTTGAATGCGGGAGAGTTCTACGAGCAGTACGTC.

This chain joins TRBV20-1 and TRBJ2-5; 7 bases line up with TRBD2. The CDR3 has 15 amino acids. With V trimmed by 6 bases and J by 9 bases, 19 bases remained unmatched. Germline CDR1 reads DFQATT; CDR2 reads SNEGSKA (reference sequence). CDR3 amino acids: CSATATSGDQEAQYF. CDR3 DNA: TGCAGTGCCACAGCGACAAGCGGGGACCAAGAAGCCCAGTACTTC.

A note on this clonotype: At one end the junction does not follow the germline gene, possibly because of a read error. The rearrangement joins TRBV20-1 to TRBJ1-5; possible D gene TRBD1, 5 bases. CDR3 length: 13 amino acids. Germline V lookup: CDR1 DFQATT, CDR2 SNEGSKA (reference sequence). In DNA, the CDR3 is TGCAGTGGTGGCGAGGGGCGCCGGCAGCACCAGCATTTT. Translation gives CSGGEGRRQHQHF.

The chain recombines TRBV5-1 with TRBJ2-7; D perhaps matches TRBD1 (6 bases). The CDR3 length is 15 residues. Germline V gives CDR1 SGHRS, CDR2 YFSETQ. Between the trimmed V and J ends, which lost 5 bases and 4 bases, there was a span of 19 bases. The CDR3 here is CASRLIGGTMYEQYF. The DNA of the CDR3 is TGCGCCAGCAGATTGATAGGGGGAACCATGTACGAGCAGTACTTC.

This clonotype was recorded only once. This chain connects TRBV19 to TRBJ2-7, with a tentative D call TRBD1 (6 bases). The closer fit of TRBJ2-1 to the DNA end suggests the J call may be wrong. This CDR3 region has 16 residues. Germline loops: CDR1 LNHDA, CDR2 SQIVND (reference sequence). CDR3 in DNA: TGTGCCAGTAGTATCTCCTCACAGGGCGGGTCCTCCGACCAGTTCTTC. Translation: CASSISSQGGSSDQFF.

With respect to this clonotype: One junction end disagrees with the germline gene, perhaps due to a read error. CDR3 residues: CSAAGWGGPYKEQFF. Here the CDR3 DNA reads TGCAGTGCTGCCGGTTGGGGAGGACCCTACAAGGAGCAGTTCTTC. The V and J genes are TRBV20-1 and TRBJ2-1; the D gene is possibly TRBD2 (6 bases). This CDR3 is 15 amino acids long. Germline V gene sequence: CDR1 DFQATT, CDR2 SNEGSKA (reference sequence).

The chain uses TRBV5-1 and TRBJ1-2; weak D call: TRBD1 (6 bases). CDR3 length: 15 amino acids. Trimming removed 1 base at V and 6 bases at J, with 16 bases between. CDR1 and CDR2 (germline): SGHRS, YFSETQ. CDR3 amino acids: CASSLWGHTDDGYTF. The CDR3 DNA reads as TGCGCCAGCAGCTTGTGGGGGCACACGGATGATGGCTACACCTTC.

About this clonotype itself: At one end the junction does not follow the germline gene, possibly because of a read error. The rearrangement joins TRBV6-2 or TRBV6-3 to TRBJ2-6, with D perhaps being TRBD1 or TRBD2 (6 bases each). The CDR3 extends over 16 amino acids. Germline V gene lookup returns CDR1 MNHEY and CDR2 SVGEGT. The CDR3 here is CASSRTGRSGANALYF. The CDR3 region has the DNA TGTGCCAGCTCCCGCACAGGGAGGTCTGGGGCCAATGCGCTGTATTTC.

For this clonotype: One junction end does not reproduce the germline sequence, and a read error may be involved. The rearrangement joins TRBV20-1 to TRBJ2-5, with D maybe TRBD2 (7 bases). There are 14 residues in the CDR3. Germline CDR1 reads DFQATT; CDR2 reads SNEGSKA (reference sequence). CDR3 bases: TGCAGTACTAGGCTCGGGGGGCTCAAGGAGACACAGTTCTTT. This sequence encodes CSTRLGGLKETQFF.

Notes on this clonotype: One junction end does not reproduce the germline sequence, and a read error may be involved. The rearrangement uses TRBV2 and TRBJ1-6; D ambiguous. There are 15 residues in the CDR3. The germline gives CDR1 SNHLY, CDR2 FYNNEI. CDR3 DNA sequence: TGTGCCAGCAGCCCTATGAGGTCCTATAACTCACCCCACCTCTTC. Translating gives CASSPMRSYNSPHLF.

With respect to this clonotype: At one end the junction does not follow the germline gene, possibly because of a read error. This chain joins TRBV5-1 and TRBJ1-2; tentative D call: TRBD1 (6 bases). The CDR3 has 15 residues. Germline-derived CDR1 and CDR2 are SGHRS and YFSETQ. The CDR3 DNA reads TGCGCCGGCAGCCTGAGGGGGGACACGGATTATGGCTACTACTTC. It codes for CAGSLRGDTDYGYYF.

This rearrangement joins TRBV5-1 to TRBJ2-7; the D call may be TRBD1 or TRBD2 (5 bases each). V shed 4 bases and J shed 5 bases, with 22 bases lying between them. The CDR3 runs to 16 residues. Germline V gene lookup returns CDR1 SGHRS and CDR2 YFSETQ. CDR3 residues: CASSRAAGAGANEQYF. The CDR3 DNA is TGCGCCAGCAGCCGAGCCGCCGGGGCAGGAGCCAACGAGCAGTACTTC.